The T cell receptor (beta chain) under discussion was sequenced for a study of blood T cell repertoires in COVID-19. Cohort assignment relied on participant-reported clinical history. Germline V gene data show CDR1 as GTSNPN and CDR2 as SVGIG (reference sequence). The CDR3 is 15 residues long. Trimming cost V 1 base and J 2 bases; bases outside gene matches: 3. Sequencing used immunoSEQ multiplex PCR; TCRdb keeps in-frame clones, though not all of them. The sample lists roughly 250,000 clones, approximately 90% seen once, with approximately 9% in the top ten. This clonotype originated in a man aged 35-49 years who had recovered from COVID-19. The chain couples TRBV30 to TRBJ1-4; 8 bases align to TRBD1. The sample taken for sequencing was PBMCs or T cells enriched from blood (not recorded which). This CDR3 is CAWSAQGGTNEKLFF. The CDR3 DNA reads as TGTGCCTGGAGTGCACAGGGGGGGACTAATGAAAAACTGTTTTTT.